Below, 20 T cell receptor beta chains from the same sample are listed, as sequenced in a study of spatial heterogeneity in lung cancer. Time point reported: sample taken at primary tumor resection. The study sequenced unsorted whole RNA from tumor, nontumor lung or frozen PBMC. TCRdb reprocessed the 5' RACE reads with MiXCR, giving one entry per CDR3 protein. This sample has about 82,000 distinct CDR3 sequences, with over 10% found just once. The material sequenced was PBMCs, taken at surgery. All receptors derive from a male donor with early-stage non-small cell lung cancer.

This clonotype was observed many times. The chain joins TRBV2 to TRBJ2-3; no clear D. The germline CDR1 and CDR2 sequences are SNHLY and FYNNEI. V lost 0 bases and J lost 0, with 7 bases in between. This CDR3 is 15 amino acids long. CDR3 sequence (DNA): TGTGCCAGCAGTGAAGCGCTTATGAGCACAGATACGCAGTATTTT. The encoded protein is CASSEALMSTDTQYF.

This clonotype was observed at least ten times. The CDR3 nucleotides read TGTGCCAGCAGCCTGAATCCGGGACGGAAGAACACTGAAGCTTTCTTT. This encodes CASSLNPGRKNTEAFF. The chain is built from TRBV12-3 or TRBV12-4 and TRBJ1-1, with D possibly TRBD1 on 5 matching bases. The V end was cut by 6 bases, the J end by 1 base, with 18 bases between. CDR3 size: 16 residues.

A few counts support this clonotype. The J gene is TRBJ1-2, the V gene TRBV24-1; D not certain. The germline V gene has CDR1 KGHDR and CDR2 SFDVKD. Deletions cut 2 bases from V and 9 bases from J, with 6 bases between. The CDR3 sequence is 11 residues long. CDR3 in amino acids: CATSDSESYTF. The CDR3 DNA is TGTGCCACCAGTGATTCTGAGAGCTACACCTTC.

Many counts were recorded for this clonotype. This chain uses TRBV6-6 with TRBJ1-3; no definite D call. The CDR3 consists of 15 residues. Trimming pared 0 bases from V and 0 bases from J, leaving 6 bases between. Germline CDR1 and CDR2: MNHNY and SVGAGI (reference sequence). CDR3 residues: CASSYSGLSGNTIYF. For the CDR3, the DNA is TGTGCCAGCAGTTACTCCGGACTCTCTGGAAACACCATATATTTT.

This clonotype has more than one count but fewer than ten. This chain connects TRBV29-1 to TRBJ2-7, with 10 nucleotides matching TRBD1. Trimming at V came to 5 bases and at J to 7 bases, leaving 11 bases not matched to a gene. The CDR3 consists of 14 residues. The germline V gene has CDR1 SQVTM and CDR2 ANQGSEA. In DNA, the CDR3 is TGCAGCGTTAGTCTAACCGGACAGGGGGGGGAGCAGTACTTC. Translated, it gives CSVSLTGQGGEQYF.

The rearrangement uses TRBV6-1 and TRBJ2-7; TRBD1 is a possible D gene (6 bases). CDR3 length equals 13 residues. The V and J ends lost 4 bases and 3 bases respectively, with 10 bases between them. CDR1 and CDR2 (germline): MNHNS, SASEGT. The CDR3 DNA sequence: TGTGCCAGCAGTGGAAGACAGGTCTACGAGCAGTACTTC. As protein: CASSGRQVYEQYF.

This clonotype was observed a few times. The CDR3 loop reads CASSLGGGRRFEQYF. CDR3 bases: TGTGCCAGCAGCCTGGGAGGGGGACGGCGCTTCGAGCAGTACTTC. J is TRBJ2-7 and V is TRBV7-9; the D gene is possibly TRBD2 (7 bases). Germline CDR1 reads SEHNR; CDR2 reads FQNEAQ (reference sequence). This CDR3 is built from 15 residues. The V and J ends lost 5 bases and 6 bases respectively, with 20 bases between them.

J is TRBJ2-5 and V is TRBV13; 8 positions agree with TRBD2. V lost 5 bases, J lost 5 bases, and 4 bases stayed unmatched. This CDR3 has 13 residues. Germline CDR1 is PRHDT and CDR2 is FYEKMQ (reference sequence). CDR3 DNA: TGTGCCAGCAGCCGGACTAGCTGGGAGACCCAGTACTTC. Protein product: CASSRTSWETQYF.

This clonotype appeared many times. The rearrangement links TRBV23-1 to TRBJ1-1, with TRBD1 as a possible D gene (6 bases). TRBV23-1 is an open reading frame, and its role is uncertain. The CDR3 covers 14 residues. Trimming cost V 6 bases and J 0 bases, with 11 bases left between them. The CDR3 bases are TGCGCCAGCAGAAAGCAGGGGTTGAACACTGAAGCTTTCTTT. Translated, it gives CASRKQGLNTEAFF.

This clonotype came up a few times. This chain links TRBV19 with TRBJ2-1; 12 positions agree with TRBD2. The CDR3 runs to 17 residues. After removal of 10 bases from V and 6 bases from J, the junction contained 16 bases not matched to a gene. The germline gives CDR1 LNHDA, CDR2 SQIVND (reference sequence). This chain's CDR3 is CATGASGRAESSNEQFF. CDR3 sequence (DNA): TGTGCCACGGGGGCTAGCGGGAGGGCCGAGTCTTCCAATGAGCAGTTCTTC.

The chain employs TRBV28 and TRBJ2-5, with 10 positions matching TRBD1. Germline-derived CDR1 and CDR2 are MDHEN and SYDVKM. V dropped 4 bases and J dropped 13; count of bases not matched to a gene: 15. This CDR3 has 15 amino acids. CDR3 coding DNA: TGTGCCAGCAGTTCCTCCCCGGGACAGGGGAAACCCCCGTACTTC. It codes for CASSSSPGQGKPPYF. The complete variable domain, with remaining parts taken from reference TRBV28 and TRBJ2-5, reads DVKVTQSSRYLVKRTGEKVFLECVQDMDHENMFWYRQDPGLGLRLIYFSYDVKMKEKGDIPEGYSVSREKKERFSLILESASTNQTSMYLCASSSSPGQGKPPYFGPGTRLLVL.

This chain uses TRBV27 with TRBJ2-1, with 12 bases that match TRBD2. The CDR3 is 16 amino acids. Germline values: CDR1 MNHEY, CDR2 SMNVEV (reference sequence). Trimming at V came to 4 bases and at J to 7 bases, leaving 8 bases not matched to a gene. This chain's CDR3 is CASSSLAGGGRNEQFF. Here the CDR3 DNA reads TGTGCCAGCAGTTCCCTAGCGGGGGGGGGTAGAAATGAGCAGTTCTTC.

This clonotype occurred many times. Written as DNA, the CDR3 is TGTGCCAGCAGCCCTCCCGGTTGGGAGACCCAGTACTTC. This sequence encodes CASSPPGWETQYF. V and J are TRBV7-9 and TRBJ2-5, with D unclear. Germline-derived CDR1 and CDR2 are SEHNR and FQNEAQ (reference sequence). The ends were cut back, 5 bases at V and 5 bases at J, with 12 bases in the middle. The CDR3 covers 13 residues.

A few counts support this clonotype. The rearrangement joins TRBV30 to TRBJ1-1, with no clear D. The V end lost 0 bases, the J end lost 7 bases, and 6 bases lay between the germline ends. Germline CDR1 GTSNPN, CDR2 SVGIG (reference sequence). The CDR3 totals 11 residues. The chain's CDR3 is CAWSVGYEAFF. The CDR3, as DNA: TGTGCCTGGAGTGTCGGATATGAAGCTTTCTTT.

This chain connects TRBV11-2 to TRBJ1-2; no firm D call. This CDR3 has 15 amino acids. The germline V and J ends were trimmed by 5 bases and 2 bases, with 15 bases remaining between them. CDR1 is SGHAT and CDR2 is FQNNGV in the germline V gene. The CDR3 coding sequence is TGTGCCAGCAGCCCCCTAGAGGGATGGAACTATGGCTACACCTTC. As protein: CASSPLEGWNYGYTF.

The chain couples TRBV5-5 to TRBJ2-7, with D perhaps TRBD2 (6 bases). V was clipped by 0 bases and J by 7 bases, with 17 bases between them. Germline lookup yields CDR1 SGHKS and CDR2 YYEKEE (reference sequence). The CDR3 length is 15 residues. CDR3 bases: TGTGCCAGCAGCTTGGATGGGACTGGGAACCGGGAGCAGTACTTC. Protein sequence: CASSLDGTGNREQYF. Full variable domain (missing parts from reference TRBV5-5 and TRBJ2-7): DAGVTQSPTHLIKTRGQQVTLRCSPISGHKSVSWYQQVLGQGPQFIFQYYEKEERGRGNFPDRFSARQFPNYSSELNVNALLLGDSALYLCASSLDGTGNREQYFGPGTRLTVT.

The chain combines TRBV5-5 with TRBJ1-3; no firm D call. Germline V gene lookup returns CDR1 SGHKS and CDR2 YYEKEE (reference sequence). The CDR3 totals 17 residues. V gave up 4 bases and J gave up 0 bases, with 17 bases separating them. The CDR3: CASSPSHISSSGNTIYF. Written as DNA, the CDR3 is TGTGCCAGCAGCCCCTCCCATATTTCGAGCTCTGGAAACACCATATATTTT.

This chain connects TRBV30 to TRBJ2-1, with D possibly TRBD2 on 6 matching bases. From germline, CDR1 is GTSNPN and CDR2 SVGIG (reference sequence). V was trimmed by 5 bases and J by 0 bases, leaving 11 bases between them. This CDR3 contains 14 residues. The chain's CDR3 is CAWDGGSSYNEQFF. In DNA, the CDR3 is TGTGCCTGGGATGGGGGGAGCTCCTACAATGAGCAGTTCTTC.

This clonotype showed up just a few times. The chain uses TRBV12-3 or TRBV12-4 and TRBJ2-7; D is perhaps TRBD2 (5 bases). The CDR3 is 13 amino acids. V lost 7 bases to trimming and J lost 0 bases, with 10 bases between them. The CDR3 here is CASTPEGSYEQYF. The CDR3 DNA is TGTGCCAGCACCCCTGAGGGCTCCTACGAGCAGTACTTC.

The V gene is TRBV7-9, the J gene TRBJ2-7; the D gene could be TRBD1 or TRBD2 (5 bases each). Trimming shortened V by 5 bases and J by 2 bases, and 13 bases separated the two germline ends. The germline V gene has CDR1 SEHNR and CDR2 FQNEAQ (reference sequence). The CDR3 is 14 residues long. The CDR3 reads CASSPGLRAYEQYF. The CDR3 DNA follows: TGTGCCAGCAGCCCCGGACTCAGGGCCTACGAGCAGTACTTC. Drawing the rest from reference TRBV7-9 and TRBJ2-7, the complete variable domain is DTGVSQNPRHKITKRGQNVTFRCDPISEHNRLYWYRQTLGQGPEFLTYFQNEAQLEKSRLLSDRFSAERPKGSFSTLEIQRTEQGDSAMYLCASSPGLRAYEQYFGPGTRLTVT.